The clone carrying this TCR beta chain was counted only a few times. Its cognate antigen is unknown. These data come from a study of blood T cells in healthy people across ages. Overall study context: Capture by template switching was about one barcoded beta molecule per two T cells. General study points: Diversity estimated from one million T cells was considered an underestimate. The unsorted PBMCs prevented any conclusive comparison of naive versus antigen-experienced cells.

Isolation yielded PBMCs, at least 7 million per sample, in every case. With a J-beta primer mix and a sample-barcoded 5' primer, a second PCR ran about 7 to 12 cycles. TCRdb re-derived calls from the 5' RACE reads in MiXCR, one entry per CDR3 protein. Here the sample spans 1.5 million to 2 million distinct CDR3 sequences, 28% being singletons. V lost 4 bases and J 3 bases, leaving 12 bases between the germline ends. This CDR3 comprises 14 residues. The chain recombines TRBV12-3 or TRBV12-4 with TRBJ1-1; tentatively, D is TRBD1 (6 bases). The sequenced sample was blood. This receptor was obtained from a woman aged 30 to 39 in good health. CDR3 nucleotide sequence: TGTGCCAGCAGTTCGCAGGGGAAGGACACTGAAGCTTTCTTT. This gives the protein CASSSQGKDTEAFF.